This TCR beta chain was identified in a study of response to subunit inactivated influenza vaccine. Comment on this clonotype: What it binds is not known.

TCRdb re-called the RT-PCR reads with MiXCR, one entry per CDR3 protein. The sample has under 800,000 distinct CDR3 sequences, approximately 15% seen once. Study-wide points: The authors put forward the suggestion that each seasonal influenza vaccination may bring in only a limited number of new T cells.

Germline CDR1 reads KGHSH; CDR2 reads LQKENI. Trimming removed 2 bases at V and 4 bases at J, with 14 bases between. This CDR3 is 15 amino acids long. This sequence was found in a man between 50 and 59 years old who received an inactivated influenza vaccine. Sequenced here: PBMCs from blood, sampled 14 to 15 days before vaccination. This sequence joins TRBV18 and TRBJ1-1; a weak D match, TRBD1 (5 bases). The CDR3: CASSPVFREGTEAFF. CDR3 in DNA: TGTGCCAGCTCACCAGTGTTCAGGGAGGGCACTGAAGCTTTCTTT.